This T cell receptor beta chain was captured by sequencing in a study of blood T cell repertoires in COVID-19. About the research overall: Donors in the United States, Italy and Spain gave samples during acute or convalescent COVID-19. T cells, B-cell-depleted T cells, or PBMCs provided the cDNA or gDNA that served as material.

The V end lost 0 bases, the J end lost 9 bases, and 6 bases lay between the germline ends. This CDR3 spans 12 amino acids. Germline lookup yields CDR1 LGHDT and CDR2 YNNKEL (reference sequence). The authors' processing: Amplification of reference gene primers provided the estimated nucleated cell counts. Assay: immunoSEQ multiplex PCR; the TCRdb copy retains only in-frame clones and omits some. V, J and clone size are those of that table, while D and trimming were read from the DNA. The data show some 40,000 clones, with 80% to 90% seen just once and roughly 5% held by the top ten. The TCR sequence derives from a middle-aged man with active COVID-19. The sample was peripheral blood. This chain joins TRBV3-1 (or the pseudogene TRBV3-2) and TRBJ2-1; D gene unclear. The CDR3 here is CASSQDPGEQFF. For the CDR3, the DNA is TGTGCCAGCAGCCAAGATCCAGGTGAGCAGTTCTTC.